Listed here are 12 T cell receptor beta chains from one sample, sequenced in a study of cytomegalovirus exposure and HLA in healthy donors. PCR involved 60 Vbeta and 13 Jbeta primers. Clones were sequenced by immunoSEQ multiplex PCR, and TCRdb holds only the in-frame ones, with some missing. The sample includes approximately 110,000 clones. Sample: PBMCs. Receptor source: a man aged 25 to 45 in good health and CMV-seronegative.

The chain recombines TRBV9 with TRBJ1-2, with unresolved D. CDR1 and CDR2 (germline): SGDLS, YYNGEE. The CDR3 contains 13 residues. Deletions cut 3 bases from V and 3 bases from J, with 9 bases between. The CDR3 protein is CASSETEDYGYTF. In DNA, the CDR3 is TGTGCCAGCAGCGAGACTGAAGACTATGGCTACACCTTC.

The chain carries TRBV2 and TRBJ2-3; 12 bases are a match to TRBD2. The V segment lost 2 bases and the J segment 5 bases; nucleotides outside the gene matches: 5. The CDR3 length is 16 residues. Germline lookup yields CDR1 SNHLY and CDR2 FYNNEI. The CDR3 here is CASSERLAGVIDTQYF. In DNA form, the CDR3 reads TGTGCCAGCAGTGAACGACTAGCGGGAGTCATAGATACGCAGTATTTT.

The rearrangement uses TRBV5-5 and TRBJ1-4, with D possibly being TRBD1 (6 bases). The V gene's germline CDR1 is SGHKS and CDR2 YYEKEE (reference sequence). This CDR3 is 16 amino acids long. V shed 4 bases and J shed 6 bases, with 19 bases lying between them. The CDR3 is CASSQDKRGGDEKLFF. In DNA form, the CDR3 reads TGTGCCAGCAGCCAAGATAAAAGGGGGGGCGATGAAAAACTGTTTTTT.

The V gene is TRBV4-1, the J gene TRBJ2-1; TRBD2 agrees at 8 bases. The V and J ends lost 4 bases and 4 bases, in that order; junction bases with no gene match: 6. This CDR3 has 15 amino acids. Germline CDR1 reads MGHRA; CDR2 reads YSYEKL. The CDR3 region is CASSRVQRGYNEQFF. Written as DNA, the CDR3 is TGCGCCAGCAGCCGCGTCCAGCGGGGGTACAATGAGCAGTTCTTC.

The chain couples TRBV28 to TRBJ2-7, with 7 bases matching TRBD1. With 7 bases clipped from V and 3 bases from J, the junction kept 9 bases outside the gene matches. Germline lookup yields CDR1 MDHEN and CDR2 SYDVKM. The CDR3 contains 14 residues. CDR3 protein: CASIPGGASYEQYF. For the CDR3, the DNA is TGTGCCAGCATTCCAGGGGGAGCTAGCTACGAGCAGTACTTC.

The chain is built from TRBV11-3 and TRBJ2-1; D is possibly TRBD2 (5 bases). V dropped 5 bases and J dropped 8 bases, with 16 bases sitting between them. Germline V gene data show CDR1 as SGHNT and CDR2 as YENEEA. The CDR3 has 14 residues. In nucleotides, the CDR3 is TGTGCCAGCAGCCAGGAGGCGGGCCCTTATGAGCAGTTCTTC. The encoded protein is CASSQEAGPYEQFF.

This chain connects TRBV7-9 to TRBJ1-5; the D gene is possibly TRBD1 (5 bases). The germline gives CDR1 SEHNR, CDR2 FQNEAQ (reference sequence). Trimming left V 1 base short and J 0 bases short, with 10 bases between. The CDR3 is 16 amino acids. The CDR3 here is CASSLGDSLSNQPQHF. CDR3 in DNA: TGTGCCAGCAGCTTAGGAGACAGCCTTAGCAATCAGCCCCAGCATTTT. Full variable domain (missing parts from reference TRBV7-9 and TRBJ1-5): DTGVSQNPRHKITKRGQNVTFRCDPISEHNRLYWYRQTLGQGPEFLTYFQNEAQLEKSRLLSDRFSAERPKGSFSTLEIQRTEQGDSAMYLCASSLGDSLSNQPQHFGDGTRLSIL.

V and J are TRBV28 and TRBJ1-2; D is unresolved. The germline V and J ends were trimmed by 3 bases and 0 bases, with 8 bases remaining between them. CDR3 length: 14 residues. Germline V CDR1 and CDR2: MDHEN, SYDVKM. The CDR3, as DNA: TGTGCCAGCAGTTTGTCGGGGACTAACTATGGCTACACCTTC. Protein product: CASSLSGTNYGYTF.

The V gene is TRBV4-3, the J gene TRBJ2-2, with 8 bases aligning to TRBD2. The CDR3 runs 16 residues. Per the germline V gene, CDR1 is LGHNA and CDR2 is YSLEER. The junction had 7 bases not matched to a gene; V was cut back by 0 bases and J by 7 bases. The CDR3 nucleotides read TGCGCCAGCAGCCAAGATCCGCCGGGAGGGGGCGGGGAGCTGTTTTTT. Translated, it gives CASSQDPPGGGGELFF.

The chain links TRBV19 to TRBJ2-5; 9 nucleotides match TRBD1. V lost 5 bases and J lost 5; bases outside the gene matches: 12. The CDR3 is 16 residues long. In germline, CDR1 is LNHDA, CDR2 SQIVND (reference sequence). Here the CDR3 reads CASSLKGTGYRETQYF. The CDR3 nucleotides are TGTGCCAGTAGTCTTAAAGGGACAGGGTATCGGGAGACCCAGTACTTC.

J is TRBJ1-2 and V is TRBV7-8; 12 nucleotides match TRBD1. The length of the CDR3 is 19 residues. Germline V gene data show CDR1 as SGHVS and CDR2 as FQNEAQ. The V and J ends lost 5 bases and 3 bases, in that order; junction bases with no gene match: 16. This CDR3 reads CASSDRLRDRGRSDYGYTF. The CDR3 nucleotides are TGTGCCAGCAGCGACCGACTTCGGGACAGGGGGCGATCTGACTATGGCTACACCTTC. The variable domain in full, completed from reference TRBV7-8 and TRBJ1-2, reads GAGVSQSPRYKVAKRGQDVALRCDPISGHVSLFWYQQALGQGPEFLTYFQNEAQLDKSGLPSDRFFAERPEGSVSTLKIQRTQQEDSAVYLCASSDRLRDRGRSDYGYTFGSGTRLTVV.

CDR3 sequence: CASSQEGTGWNEQFF. The CDR3, as DNA: TGCGCCAGCAGCCAAGAAGGGACAGGGTGGAATGAGCAGTTCTTC. The chain couples TRBV4-1 to TRBJ2-1, with 9 nucleotides matching TRBD1. CDR1 is MGHRA, CDR2 YSYEKL, per germline. This CDR3 contains 15 residues. The V segment lost 0 bases and the J segment 7 bases; nucleotides outside the gene matches: 4.